Presented here are 17 T cell receptor beta chains from one specimen sequenced in a study of OX40 agonist ivuxolimab in advanced cancers. Using immunoSEQ multiplex PCR, the repertoire was profiled, and TCRdb retains in-frame clones only, with some absent. The sample consists of 70,000 to 95,000 clones, about 91% of them appearing once. The source material was CD4+ or CD8+ T cells sorted from blood, sampled in a trial of the OX40 agonist ivuxolimab. Receptors originate from an adult with an advanced solid tumor such as melanoma, head and neck, liver or kidney cancer.

This clone was picked up one time. The chain joins TRBV6-5 to TRBJ2-6, with a weak D call TRBD2 (5 bases). V was pared by 7 bases and J by 0 bases, with 7 bases between. The CDR3 sequence is 14 residues long. Germline V gene sequence: CDR1 MNHEY, CDR2 SVGAGI. CDR3 coding DNA: TGTGCCAGCACGGGGAGCTCTGGGGCCAACGTCCTGACTTTC. Its protein product is CASTGSSGANVLTF.

The CDR3, as DNA: TGCGCCAGCAGCTTGGACCCCGGCCAAGAGACCCAGTACTTC. Protein: CASSLDPGQETQYF. This chain uses TRBV5-1 with TRBJ2-5, with unresolved D. V lost 0 bases to trimming and J lost 1 base, with 7 bases between them. The CDR3 spans 14 residues. CDR1 and CDR2 (germline): SGHRS, YFSETQ. The full variable domain, its missing parts supplied by reference TRBV5-1 and TRBJ2-5, is KAGVTQTPRYLIKTRGQQVTLSCSPISGHRSVSWYQQTPGQGLQFLFEYFSETQRNKGNFPGRFSGRQFSNSRSEMNVSTLELGDSALYLCASSLDPGQETQYFGPGTRLLVL.

In this sample, this clone turned up once. The chain employs TRBV5-6 and TRBJ2-2; 16 nucleotides line up with TRBD2. V trimming: 4 bases; J trimming: 4 bases; junction bases outside the gene matches: 10. The germline V gene has CDR1 SGHDT and CDR2 YYEEEE. This CDR3 region has 19 residues. The CDR3 sequence: CASSQGLAGGRYSTGELFF. For the CDR3, the DNA is TGTGCCAGCAGCCAGGGACTAGCGGGGGGGCGTTACAGCACCGGGGAGCTGTTTTTT.

This rearrangement joins TRBV30 to TRBJ1-1, with a weak D call TRBD1 (6 bases). The germline CDR1 and CDR2 sequences are GTSNPN and SVGIG (reference sequence). V was clipped by 6 bases and J by 4 bases, with 15 bases between them. The CDR3 consists of 13 residues. The CDR3 DNA is TGTGCCTGCGAACAGGGAAGGTTCACTGAAGCTTTCTTT. Protein: CACEQGRFTEAFF. Full variable domain (remainder filled in from reference TRBV30 and TRBJ1-1): SQTIHQWPATLVQPVGSPLSLECTVEGTSNPNLYWYRQAAGRGLQLLFYSVGIGQISSEVPQNLSASRPQDRQFILSSKKLLLSDSGFYLCACEQGRFTEAFFGQGTRLTVV.

CDR3 in DNA: TGCAGCGTTGGTGGGGGTAGTCAAGAGACCCAGTACTTC. Translation: CSVGGGSQETQYF. This chain joins TRBV29-1 and TRBJ2-5; tentatively, D is TRBD1 or TRBD2 (5 bases each). Trimming shortened V by 4 bases and J by 2 bases, and 11 bases separated the two germline ends. The CDR3 consists of 13 residues. Germline CDR1 and CDR2: SQVTM and ANQGSEA.

V is TRBV19 and J is TRBJ1-4; tentatively, D is TRBD1 (6 bases). Germline V gene sequence: CDR1 LNHDA, CDR2 SQIVND (reference sequence). The V end was cut by 6 bases, the J end by 4 bases, with 9 bases between. This CDR3 comprises 13 residues. The CDR3 coding sequence is TGTGCCAGTAGCGACAGGAGTAATGAAAAACTGTTTTTT. Protein product: CASSDRSNEKLFF.

The V and J genes are TRBV19 and TRBJ2-3; 9 bases map to TRBD1. The CDR3 runs to 16 residues. The V and J ends lost 1 base and 6 bases, in that order; junction bases with no gene match: 8. Germline CDR1 reads LNHDA; CDR2 reads SQIVND (reference sequence). The CDR3: CASSIGTGATGDTQYF. CDR3 sequence (DNA): TGTGCCAGTAGTATAGGGACAGGGGCCACAGGGGATACGCAGTATTTT. The entire variable domain, with the rest obtained from reference TRBV19 and TRBJ2-3, is as follows: DGGITQSPKYLFRKEGQNVTLSCEQNLNHDAMYWYRQDPGQGLRLIYYSQIVNDFQKGDIAEGYSVSREKKESFPLTVTSAQKNPTAFYLCASSIGTGATGDTQYFGPGTRLTVL.

The rearrangement joins TRBV2 to TRBJ2-1, with 8 bases lining up with TRBD1. Germline loops: CDR1 SNHLY, CDR2 FYNNEI. Trimming removed 6 bases from V and 8 bases from J; junction bases left unmatched: 3. The CDR3 runs to 12 residues. Written as DNA, the CDR3 is TGTGCCAGCAGGCAGGGGGCATATGAGCAGTTCTTC. Translated, it gives CASRQGAYEQFF.

The chain carries TRBV6-1 and TRBJ1-2; 9 nucleotides line up with TRBD1. The germline gives CDR1 MNHNS, CDR2 SASEGT. The CDR3 is 13 amino acids. V gave up 5 bases and J gave up 4 bases; unmatched junction bases: 2. CDR3 loop: CASSRTGAYGYTF. The DNA of the CDR3 is TGTGCCAGCAGTCGGACAGGGGCCTATGGCTACACCTTC.

The gene calls are TRBV7-9 and TRBJ1-2; D might be TRBD1 (5 bases). This CDR3 is built from 13 residues. The V and J ends lost 1 base and 7 bases respectively, with 10 bases between them. Germline assignment: CDR1 SEHNR and CDR2 FQNEAQ (reference sequence). As DNA, the CDR3 is TGTGCCAGCAGCTTAGATGGGGGAGCTGGCTACACCTTC. It yields the protein CASSLDGGAGYTF.

The chain is built from TRBV12-5 and TRBJ1-3; a weak D match, TRBD1 (6 bases). Trimming removed 5 bases at V and 2 bases at J, with 10 bases between. This CDR3 has 14 amino acids. The germline V gene has CDR1 LGHNT and CDR2 FRNRAP. The CDR3 nucleotides read TGTGCTAGTGGTGCCGGGACAACTGGAAACACCATATATTTT. Its translation is CASGAGTTGNTIYF. Full variable domain (outside the CDR3, taken from reference TRBV12-5 and TRBJ1-3): DARVTQTPRHKVTEMGQEVTMRCQPILGHNTVFWYRQTMMQGLELLAYFRNRAPLDDSGMPKDRFSAEMPDATLATLKIQPSEPRDSAVYFCASGAGTTGNTIYFGEGSWLTVV.

The rearrangement joins TRBV9 to TRBJ2-3, with D unclear. Trimming pared 0 bases from V and 3 bases from J, leaving 5 bases between. Per the germline V gene, CDR1 is SGDLS and CDR2 is YYNGEE. CDR3 size: 13 residues. The CDR3 coding sequence is TGTGCCAGCAGCGTAGGGCCAACAGATACGCAGTATTTT. Its translation is CASSVGPTDTQYF.

V and J are TRBV18 and TRBJ2-7; D possibly corresponds to TRBD2 (6 bases). Per the germline V gene, CDR1 is KGHSH and CDR2 is LQKENI. V shed 0 bases and J shed 0 bases, with 9 bases lying between them. The CDR3 is 15 residues long. CDR3 loop: CASSPPQEGSYEQYF. In nucleotides, the CDR3 is TGTGCCAGCTCACCACCCCAGGAGGGCTCCTACGAGCAGTACTTC.

The sample holds one count of this clone. The gene calls are TRBV7-6 and TRBJ1-2, with 7 bases identical to TRBD1. Germline CDR1 and CDR2: SGHVS and FNYEAQ. V dropped 4 bases and J dropped 5; count of bases not matched to a gene: 4. This CDR3 comprises 13 residues. As DNA, the CDR3 is TGTGCCAGCAGCTCTGACAGGGAATATGGCTACACCTTC. It encodes CASSSDREYGYTF.

J is TRBJ1-1 and V is TRBV6-1, with no clear D. Germline-derived CDR1 and CDR2 are MNHNS and SASEGT. Deletions cut 6 bases from V and 0 bases from J, with 11 bases between. The length of the CDR3 is 14 residues. The DNA of the CDR3 is TGTGCCAGCAGCCAAGGATGGGTGAACACTGAAGCTTTCTTT. It encodes CASSQGWVNTEAFF.

V gene TRBV2 combines with J gene TRBJ1-1; D is undetermined. The CDR3 has 13 residues. Germline V gives CDR1 SNHLY, CDR2 FYNNEI. The V gene lost 1 base and the J gene lost 10 bases, with 13 bases spanning the gap. CDR3 region: CASSEDGVPGAFF. DNA for the CDR3: TGTGCCAGCAGTGAAGACGGGGTTCCGGGAGCTTTCTTT.

V usage is TRBV19 and J usage is TRBJ2-1; 7 bases align to TRBD2. Germline V gene sequence: CDR1 LNHDA, CDR2 SQIVND (reference sequence). The J segment lost 7 bases and the V segment lost 5 bases, leaving 23 bases of the junction unmatched. The CDR3 is made up of 19 amino acids. The CDR3 reads CASSPSPLWREIAPNEQFF. In DNA form, the CDR3 reads TGTGCCAGTAGTCCCTCGCCCCTCTGGCGGGAGATCGCCCCTAATGAGCAGTTCTTC.